Sequencing of this TCR beta chain was carried out in a study of spatial heterogeneity in lung cancer. Overall study: There were, on average, more than nine raw-read appearances for each unique TCR and UMI combination.

MiXCR, applied by TCRdb to the 5' RACE reads, yields one record per CDR3 protein. This repertoire shows just under 95,000 distinct CDR3 sequences, approximately 12% found once; its top ten account for roughly 39%. Noted time point: sample taken at primary tumor resection. Samples were donated by 72 untreated early-stage non-small cell lung cancer patients. Extraction of whole RNA from tumor, nontumor lung or frozen PBMC preceded unsorted sequencing. This clonotype was detected ten times or more. Germline V gene sequence: CDR1 MNHNY, CDR2 SVGAGI (reference sequence). Between the trimmed V and J ends, which lost 6 bases and 6 bases, there was a span of 8 bases. The CDR3 is 11 residues long.

J is TRBJ1-2 and V is TRBV6-6; D remains unclear. This receptor was taken from a male donor with early-stage non-small cell lung cancer. The sample in question was PBMCs, obtained at surgery. The CDR3 bases are TGTGCCAGCAGGGAAGGGCATGGCTACACCTTC. It specifies CASREGHGYTF.